The present entry profiles one T cell receptor beta chain with its context. Under the authors' procedure: Estimation of nucleated cell counts was performed using reference gene primer amplification. Measured with immunoSEQ multiplex PCR; TCRdb has only the in-frame clones, and not every one. V and J calls plus clone size are reproduced from that table; the DNA served to infer D and trimming. This table has about 28,000 clones, over 75% appearing once. This CDR3 spans 17 amino acids. The J segment lost 9 bases and the V segment lost 1 base, leaving 15 bases of the junction unmatched. The germline V gene has CDR1 LGHDT and CDR2 YNNKEL (reference sequence). These data originate in a study of blood T cell repertoires in COVID-19. Background on the study: Sites in the United States, Italy and Spain provided acute and convalescent COVID-19 samples.

The genes are TRBV3-1 (or the pseudogene TRBV3-2) and TRBJ2-4; 7 nucleotides align to TRBD2. This TCR was recovered from a woman aged 55-75 years with acute or convalescent COVID-19. The sequenced material came from peripheral blood. The CDR3: CASSQGSPAGIPSIQYF. Written as DNA, the CDR3 is TGTGCCAGCAGCCAAGGAAGCCCAGCGGGGATCCCGAGCATTCAGTACTTC.